This T cell receptor (beta chain) was sequenced during a study of cytomegalovirus exposure and HLA in healthy donors. Findings and caveats of the study: Researchers counted 164 TCR beta chains as cytomegalovirus-associated. Presence/absence analyses treated sequencing depth as roughly uniform across donors. Reports described diagnosis of cytomegalovirus status by the classifier as highly specific and sensitive. Later analysis identified 15,000 to 20,000 TCR beta sequences associated with HLA alleles, using a false discovery rate threshold of 0.05.

CDR3 length: 17 amino acids. With 3 bases clipped from V and 3 bases from J, the junction kept 11 bases outside the gene matches. The germline V gene has CDR1 LNHNV and CDR2 YYDKDF (reference sequence). 13 Jbeta primers and 60 Vbeta primers were used for the PCR. Assay: immunoSEQ multiplex PCR; the TCRdb copy retains only in-frame clones and omits some. In the table there are over 150,000 clones, around 81% of which are singletons. This clone was counted many times. Its matching antigen is unknown. Material: PBMCs. The TCR was taken from a woman aged 25 to 45 in good health and CMV-seronegative. The chain couples TRBV15 to TRBJ2-3; the match to TRBD2 covers 8 bases. The CDR3 loop reads CATSRDAGGFATDTQYF. Here the CDR3 DNA reads TGTGCCACCAGCAGGGACGCGGGGGGATTCGCAACAGATACGCAGTATTTT.